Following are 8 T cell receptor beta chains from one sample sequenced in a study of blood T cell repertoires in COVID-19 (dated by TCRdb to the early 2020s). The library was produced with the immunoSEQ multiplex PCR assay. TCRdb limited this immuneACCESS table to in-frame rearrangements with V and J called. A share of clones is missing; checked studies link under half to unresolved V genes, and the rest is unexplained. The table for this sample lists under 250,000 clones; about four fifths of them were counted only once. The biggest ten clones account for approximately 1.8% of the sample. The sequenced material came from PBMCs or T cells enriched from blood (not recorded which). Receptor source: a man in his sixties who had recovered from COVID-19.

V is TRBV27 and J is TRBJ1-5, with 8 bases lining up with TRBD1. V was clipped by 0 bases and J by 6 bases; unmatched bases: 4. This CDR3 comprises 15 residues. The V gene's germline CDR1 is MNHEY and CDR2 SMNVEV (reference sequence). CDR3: CASSLSQGAFQPQHF. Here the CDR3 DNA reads TGTGCCAGCAGTTTATCGCAGGGGGCTTTTCAGCCCCAGCATTTT.

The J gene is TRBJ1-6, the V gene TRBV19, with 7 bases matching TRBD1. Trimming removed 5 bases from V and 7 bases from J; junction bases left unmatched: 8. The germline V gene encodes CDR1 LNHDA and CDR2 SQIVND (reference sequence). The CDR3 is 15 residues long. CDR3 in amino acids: CASSGRQGTNSPLHF. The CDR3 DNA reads TGTGCCAGTAGTGGGCGACAGGGCACGAATTCACCCCTCCACTTT.

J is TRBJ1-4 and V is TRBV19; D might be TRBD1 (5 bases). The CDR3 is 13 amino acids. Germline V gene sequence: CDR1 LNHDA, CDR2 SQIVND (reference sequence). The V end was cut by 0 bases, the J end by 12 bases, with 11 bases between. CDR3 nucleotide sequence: TGTGCCAGTAGTATAGATGGGCAGGGCGAACTGTTTTTT. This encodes CASSIDGQGELFF.

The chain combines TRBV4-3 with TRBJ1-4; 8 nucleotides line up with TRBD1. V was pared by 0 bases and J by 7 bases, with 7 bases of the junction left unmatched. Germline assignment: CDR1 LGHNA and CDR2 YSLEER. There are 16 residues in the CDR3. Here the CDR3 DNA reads TGCGCCAGCAGCCAAGAGCTAGGACAGGGATTTGAAAAACTGTTTTTT. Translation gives CASSQELGQGFEKLFF.

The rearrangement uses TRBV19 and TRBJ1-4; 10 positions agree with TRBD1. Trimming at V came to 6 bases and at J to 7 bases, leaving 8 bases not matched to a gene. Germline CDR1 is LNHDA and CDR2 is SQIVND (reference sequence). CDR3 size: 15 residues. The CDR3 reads CASRPRTGGGEKLFF. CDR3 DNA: TGTGCCAGTAGGCCGAGGACAGGGGGGGGTGAAAAACTGTTTTTT. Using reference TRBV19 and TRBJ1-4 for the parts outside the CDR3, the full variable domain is DGGITQSPKYLFRKEGQNVTLSCEQNLNHDAMYWYRQDPGQGLRLIYYSQIVNDFQKGDIAEGYSVSREKKESFPLTVTSAQKNPTAFYLCASRPRTGGGEKLFFGSGTQLSVL.

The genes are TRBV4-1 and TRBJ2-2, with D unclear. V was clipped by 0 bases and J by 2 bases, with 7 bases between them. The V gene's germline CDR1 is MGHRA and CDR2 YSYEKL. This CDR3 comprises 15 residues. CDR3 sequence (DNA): TGCGCCAGCAGCCAAGATGGAGTAAACACCGGGGAGCTGTTTTTT. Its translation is CASSQDGVNTGELFF.

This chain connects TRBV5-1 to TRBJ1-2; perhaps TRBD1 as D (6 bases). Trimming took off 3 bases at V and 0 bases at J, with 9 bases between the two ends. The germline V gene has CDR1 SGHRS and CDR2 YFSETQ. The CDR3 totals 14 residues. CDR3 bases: TGCGCCAGCAGCTGGACAGATCCTAACTATGGCTACACCTTC. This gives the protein CASSWTDPNYGYTF.

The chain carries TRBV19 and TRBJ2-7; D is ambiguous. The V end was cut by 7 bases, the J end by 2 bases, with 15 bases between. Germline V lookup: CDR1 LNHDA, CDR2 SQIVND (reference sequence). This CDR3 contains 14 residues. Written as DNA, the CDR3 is TGTGCCAGTACACCATCCAGGCAGACCTACGAGCAGTACTTC. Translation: CASTPSRQTYEQYF.